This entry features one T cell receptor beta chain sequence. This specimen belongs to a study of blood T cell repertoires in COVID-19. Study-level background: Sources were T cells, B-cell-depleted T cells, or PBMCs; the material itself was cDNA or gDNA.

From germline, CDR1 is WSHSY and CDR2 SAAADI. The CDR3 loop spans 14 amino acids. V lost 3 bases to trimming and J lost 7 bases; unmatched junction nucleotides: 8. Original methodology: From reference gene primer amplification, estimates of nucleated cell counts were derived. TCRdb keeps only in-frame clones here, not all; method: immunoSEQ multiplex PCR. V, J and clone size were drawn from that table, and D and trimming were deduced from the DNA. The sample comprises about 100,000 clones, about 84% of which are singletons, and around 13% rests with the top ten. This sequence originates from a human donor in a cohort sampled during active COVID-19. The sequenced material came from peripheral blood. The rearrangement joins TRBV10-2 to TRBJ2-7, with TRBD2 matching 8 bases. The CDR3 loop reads CASSDGGAGGEQYF. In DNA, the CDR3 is TGCGCCAGCAGTGACGGGGGGGCCGGAGGGGAGCAGTACTTC.